Below, 3 T cell receptor beta chains from the same sample are listed, as sequenced in a study of T-cell reconstitution after alpha-beta-depleted transplantation in children. Researchers prepared the TCRbeta library using unique molecular identifiers, the study reports. TCRdb re-analysed the PCR reads in MiXCR, keeping a single row per CDR3 protein. The profile shows almost 400,000 distinct CDR3 sequences, 20% of them singletons. Here the sequenced sample was PBMCs from the stem cell graft donor, taken from the stem cell graft. The receptors were gathered from a human donor who donated a stem cell graft to a child with acute myeloid leukemia.

This clonotype has more than one count but fewer than ten. The rearrangement joins TRBV12-3 or TRBV12-4 to TRBJ1-6; TRBD1 aligns across 7 bases. The CDR3 spans 14 residues. The V and J ends lost 8 bases and 7 bases, in that order; junction bases with no gene match: 8. The CDR3 bases are TGTGCCAGCGCCCTAGGGACAGCGAATTCACCCCTCCACTTT. Its translation: CASALGTANSPLHF.

The J gene is TRBJ2-5, the V gene TRBV7-3; D gene unclear. The ends were cut back, 0 bases at V and 2 bases at J, with 13 bases in the middle. CDR1 is SGHTA and CDR2 is FQGTGA in the germline V gene. This CDR3 has 16 amino acids. For the CDR3, the DNA is TGTGCCAGCAGCTTAACGTCACTCTCGGGTCAAGAGACCCAGTACTTC. Protein product: CASSLTSLSGQETQYF.

This sequence joins TRBV21-1 and TRBJ1-4; the D segment call TRBD1 is taken from the table without a DNA check. TRBV21-1 corresponds to a pseudogene. The length of the CDR3 is 16 residues. The CDR3 spells CASSNRQPAVVEKLFF. The CDR3 coding sequence is TGTGCCAGCAGCAACCGACAGCCCGCCGTGGTTGAAAAACTGTTTTTT.